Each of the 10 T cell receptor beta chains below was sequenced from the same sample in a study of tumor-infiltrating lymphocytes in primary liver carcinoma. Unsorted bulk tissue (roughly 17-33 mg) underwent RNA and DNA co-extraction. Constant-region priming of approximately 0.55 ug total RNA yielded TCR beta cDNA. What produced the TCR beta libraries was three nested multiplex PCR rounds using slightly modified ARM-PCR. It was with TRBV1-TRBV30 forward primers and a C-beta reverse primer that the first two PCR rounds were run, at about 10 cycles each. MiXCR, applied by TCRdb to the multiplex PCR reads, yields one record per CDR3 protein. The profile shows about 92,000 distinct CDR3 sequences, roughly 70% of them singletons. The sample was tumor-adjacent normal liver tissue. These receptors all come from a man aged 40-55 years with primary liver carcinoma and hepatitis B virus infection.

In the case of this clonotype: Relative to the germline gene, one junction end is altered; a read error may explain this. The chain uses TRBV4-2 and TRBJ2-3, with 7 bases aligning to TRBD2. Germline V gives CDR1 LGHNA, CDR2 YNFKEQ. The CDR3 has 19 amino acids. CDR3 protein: CASSQDRFRTGTNPDTQYF. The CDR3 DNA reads TGCGCCAGCAGCCAAGATAGATTCCGCACCGGGACTAATCCAGATACGCAGTATTTT.

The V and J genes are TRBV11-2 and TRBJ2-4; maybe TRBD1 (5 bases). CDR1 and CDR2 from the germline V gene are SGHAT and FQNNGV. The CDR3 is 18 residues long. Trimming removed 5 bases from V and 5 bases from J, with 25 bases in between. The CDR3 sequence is CASSPTGAPTVAENIQYF. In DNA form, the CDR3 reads TGTGCCAGCAGCCCAACTGGGGCTCCCACGGTGGCCGAAAACATTCAGTACTTC.

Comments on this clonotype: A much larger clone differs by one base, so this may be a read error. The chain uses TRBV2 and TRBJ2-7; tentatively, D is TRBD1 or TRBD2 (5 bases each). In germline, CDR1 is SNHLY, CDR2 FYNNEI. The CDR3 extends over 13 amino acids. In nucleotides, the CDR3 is TGTGCGAGCGCCGGGGCAGTTCACTACGAGCAGTACTTC. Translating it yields CASAGAVHYEQYF.

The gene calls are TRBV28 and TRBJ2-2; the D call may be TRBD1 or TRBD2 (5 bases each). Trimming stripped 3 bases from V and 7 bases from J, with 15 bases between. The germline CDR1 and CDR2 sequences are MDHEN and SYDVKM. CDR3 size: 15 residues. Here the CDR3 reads CASSFPGSTVGELFF. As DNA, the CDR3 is TGTGCCAGCAGTTTTCCAGGGAGCACCGTCGGGGAGCTGTTTTTT.

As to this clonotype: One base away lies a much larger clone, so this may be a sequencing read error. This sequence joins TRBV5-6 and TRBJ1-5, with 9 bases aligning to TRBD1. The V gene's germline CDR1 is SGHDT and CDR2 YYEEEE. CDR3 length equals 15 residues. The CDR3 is CANSLGTGNDQPQHF. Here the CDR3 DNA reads TGTGCCAACAGCTTGGGGACAGGGAACGATCAGCCCCAGCATTTT.

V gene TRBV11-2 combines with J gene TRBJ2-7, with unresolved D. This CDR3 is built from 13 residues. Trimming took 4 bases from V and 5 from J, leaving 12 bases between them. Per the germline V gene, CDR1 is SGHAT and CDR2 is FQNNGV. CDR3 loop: CASSSNLVHEQYF. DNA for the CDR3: TGTGCCAGCAGCTCGAATCTAGTGCACGAGCAGTACTTC.

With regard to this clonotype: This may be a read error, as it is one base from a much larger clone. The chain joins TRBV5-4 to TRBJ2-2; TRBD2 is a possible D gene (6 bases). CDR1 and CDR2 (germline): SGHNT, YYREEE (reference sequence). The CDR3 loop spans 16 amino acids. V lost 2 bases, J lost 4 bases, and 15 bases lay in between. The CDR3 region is CASSFRTGGITGELFF. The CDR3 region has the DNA TGTGCCAGCAGCTTTAGGACTGGCGGGATCACCGGGGAGCTGTTTTTT.

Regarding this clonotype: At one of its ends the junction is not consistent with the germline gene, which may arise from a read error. Here the CDR3 DNA reads TGCACCAGCAGCCAAGGACAAAGTGGGGAGCTGTTTTTT. Translated: CTSSQGQSGELFF. J is TRBJ2-2 and V is TRBV4-1; perhaps TRBD1 as D (5 bases). CDR1 is MGHRA, CDR2 YSYEKL, per germline. The length of the CDR3 is 13 residues.

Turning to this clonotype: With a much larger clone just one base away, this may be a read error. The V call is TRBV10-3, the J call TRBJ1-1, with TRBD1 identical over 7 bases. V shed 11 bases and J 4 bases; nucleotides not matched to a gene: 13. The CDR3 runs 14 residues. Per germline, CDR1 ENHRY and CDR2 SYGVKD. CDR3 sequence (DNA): TGTGCCTGGTCCGAAACAGGGGCGGCCACTGAAGCTTTCTTT. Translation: CAWSETGAATEAFF.

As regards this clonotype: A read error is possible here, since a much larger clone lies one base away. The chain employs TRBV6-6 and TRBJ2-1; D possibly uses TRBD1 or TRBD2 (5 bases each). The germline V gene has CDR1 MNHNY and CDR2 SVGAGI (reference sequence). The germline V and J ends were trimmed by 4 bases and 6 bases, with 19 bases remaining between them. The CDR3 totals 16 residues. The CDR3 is CASSSRASLRGNEQFF. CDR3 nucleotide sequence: TGTGCCAGCAGTTCCCGCGCTAGTTTGAGGGGCAATGAGCAGTTCTTC.